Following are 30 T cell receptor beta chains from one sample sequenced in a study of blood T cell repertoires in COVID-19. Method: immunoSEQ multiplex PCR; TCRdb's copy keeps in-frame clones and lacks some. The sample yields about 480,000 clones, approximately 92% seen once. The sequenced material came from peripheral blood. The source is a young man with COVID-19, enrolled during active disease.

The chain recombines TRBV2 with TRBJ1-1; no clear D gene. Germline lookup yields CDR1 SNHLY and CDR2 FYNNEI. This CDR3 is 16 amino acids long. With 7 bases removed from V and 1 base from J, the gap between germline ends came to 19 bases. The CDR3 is CASTGEELTSNTEAFF. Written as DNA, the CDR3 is TGTGCCAGCACCGGGGAGGAGCTTACTTCGAACACTGAAGCTTTCTTT.

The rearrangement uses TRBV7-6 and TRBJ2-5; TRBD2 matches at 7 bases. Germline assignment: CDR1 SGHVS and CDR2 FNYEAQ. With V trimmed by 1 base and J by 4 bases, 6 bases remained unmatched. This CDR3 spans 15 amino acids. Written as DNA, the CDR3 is TGTGCCAGCAGCTTAGGGGGAGGGCTAGGAGAGACCCAGTACTTC. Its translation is CASSLGGGLGETQYF.

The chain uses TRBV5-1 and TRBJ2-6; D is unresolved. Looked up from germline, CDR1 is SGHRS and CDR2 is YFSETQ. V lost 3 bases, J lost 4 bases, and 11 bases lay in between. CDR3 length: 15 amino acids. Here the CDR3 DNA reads TGCGCCAGCAGCTCCTCAGTCTCAGGGGCCAACGTCCTGACTTTC. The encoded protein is CASSSSVSGANVLTF.

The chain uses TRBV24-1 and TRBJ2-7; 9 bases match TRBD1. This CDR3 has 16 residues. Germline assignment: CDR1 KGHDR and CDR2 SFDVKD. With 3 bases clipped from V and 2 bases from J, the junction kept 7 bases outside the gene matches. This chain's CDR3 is CATSDPRQGVPYEQYF. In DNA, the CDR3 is TGTGCCACCAGTGATCCCCGACAGGGGGTACCCTACGAGCAGTACTTC.

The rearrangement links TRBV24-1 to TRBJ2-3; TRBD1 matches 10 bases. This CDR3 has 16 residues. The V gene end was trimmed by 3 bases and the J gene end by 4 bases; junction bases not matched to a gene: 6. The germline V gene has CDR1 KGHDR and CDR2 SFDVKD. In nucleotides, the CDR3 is TGTGCCACCAGTGATACCACCGGGACAGGGGCAGATACGCAGTATTTT. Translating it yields CATSDTTGTGADTQYF.

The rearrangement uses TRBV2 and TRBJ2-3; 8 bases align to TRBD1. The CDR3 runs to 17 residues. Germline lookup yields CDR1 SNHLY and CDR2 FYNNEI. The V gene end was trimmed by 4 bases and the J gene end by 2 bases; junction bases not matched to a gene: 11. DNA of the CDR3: TGTGCCAGCAGTGTTGCCGGACAGGGAATCTCCACAGATACGCAGTATTTT. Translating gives CASSVAGQGISTDTQYF.

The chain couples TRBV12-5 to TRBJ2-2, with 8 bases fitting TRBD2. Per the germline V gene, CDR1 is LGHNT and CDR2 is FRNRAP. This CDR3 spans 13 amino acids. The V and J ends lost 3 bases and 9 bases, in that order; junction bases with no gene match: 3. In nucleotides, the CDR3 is TGTGCTAGTGGTTTCTGGACTAGCAGGGAGCTGTTTTTT. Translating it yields CASGFWTSRELFF.

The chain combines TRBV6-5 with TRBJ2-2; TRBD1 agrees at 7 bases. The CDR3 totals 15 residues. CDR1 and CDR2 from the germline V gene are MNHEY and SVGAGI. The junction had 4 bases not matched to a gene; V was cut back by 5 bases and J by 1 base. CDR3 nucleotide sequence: TGTGCCAGCAGTACCGGGACAGTGAACACCGGGGAGCTGTTTTTT. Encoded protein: CASSTGTVNTGELFF.

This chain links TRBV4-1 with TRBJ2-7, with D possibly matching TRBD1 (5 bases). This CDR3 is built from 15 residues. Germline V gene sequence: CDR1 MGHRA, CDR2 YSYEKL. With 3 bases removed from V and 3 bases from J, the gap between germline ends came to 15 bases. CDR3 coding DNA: TGCGCCAGCAGCCAGGGAAGGGGTTTTAGCTACGAGCAGTACTTC. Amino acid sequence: CASSQGRGFSYEQYF.

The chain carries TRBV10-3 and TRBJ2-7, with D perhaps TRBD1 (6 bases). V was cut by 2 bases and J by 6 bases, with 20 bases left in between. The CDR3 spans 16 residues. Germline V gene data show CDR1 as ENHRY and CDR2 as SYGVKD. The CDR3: CAISETDEGVASEQYF. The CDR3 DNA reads TGTGCCATCAGTGAGACAGACGAGGGGGTGGCGTCCGAGCAGTACTTC.

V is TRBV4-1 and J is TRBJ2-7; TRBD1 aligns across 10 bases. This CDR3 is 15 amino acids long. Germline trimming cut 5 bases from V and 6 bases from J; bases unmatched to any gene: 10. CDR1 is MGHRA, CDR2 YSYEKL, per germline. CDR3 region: CASSAGTGVYAEQYF. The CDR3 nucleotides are TGCGCCAGCAGCGCCGGGACAGGGGTATACGCCGAGCAGTACTTC.

CDR3 DNA: TGTGCCAGCAGCGTTTTAGGCGGAGGAACCCAAGAGACCCAGTACTTC. Translation gives CASSVLGGGTQETQYF. The rearrangement uses TRBV9 and TRBJ2-5; a weak D match, TRBD2 (5 bases). Per the germline V gene, CDR1 is SGDLS and CDR2 is YYNGEE. This CDR3 region has 16 residues. The V and J ends lost 2 bases and 1 base respectively, with 15 bases between them.

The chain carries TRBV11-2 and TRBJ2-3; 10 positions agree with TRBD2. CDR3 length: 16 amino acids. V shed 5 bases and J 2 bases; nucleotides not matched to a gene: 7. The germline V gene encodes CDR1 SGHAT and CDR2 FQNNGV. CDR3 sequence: CASSLESGRVTDTQYF. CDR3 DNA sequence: TGTGCCAGCAGCCTTGAGAGCGGGAGGGTCACAGATACGCAGTATTTT.

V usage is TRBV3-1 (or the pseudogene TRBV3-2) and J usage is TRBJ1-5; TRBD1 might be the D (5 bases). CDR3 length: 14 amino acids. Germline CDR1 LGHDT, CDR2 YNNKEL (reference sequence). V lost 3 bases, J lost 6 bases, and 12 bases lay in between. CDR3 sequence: CASSHLGGSQPQHF. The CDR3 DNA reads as TGTGCCAGCAGCCATTTGGGGGGGAGTCAGCCCCAGCATTTT.

The CDR3 DNA follows: TGCAGTGCTAGTTTGGGGGCGCTTAGCACTGAAGCTTTCTTT. Translated, it gives CSASLGALSTEAFF. The gene calls are TRBV20-1 and TRBJ1-1; TRBD1 might be the D (6 bases). Germline CDR1 reads DFQATT; CDR2 reads SNEGSKA (reference sequence). There are 14 residues in the CDR3. V gave up 3 bases and J gave up 4 bases, with 15 bases separating them.

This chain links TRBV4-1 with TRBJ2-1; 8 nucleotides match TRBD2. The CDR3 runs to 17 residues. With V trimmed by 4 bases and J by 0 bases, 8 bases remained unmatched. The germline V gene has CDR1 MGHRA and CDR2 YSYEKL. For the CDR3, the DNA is TGCGCCAGCAGCCTCAAGGCGGGGGGAAGCTCCTACAATGAGCAGTTCTTC. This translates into CASSLKAGGSSYNEQFF.

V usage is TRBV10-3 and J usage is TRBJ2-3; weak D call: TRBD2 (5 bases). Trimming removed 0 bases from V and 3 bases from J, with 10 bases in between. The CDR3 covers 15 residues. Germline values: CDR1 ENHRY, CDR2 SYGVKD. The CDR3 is CAISESLVATDTQYF. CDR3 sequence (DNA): TGTGCCATCAGTGAGTCGTTAGTAGCGACAGATACGCAGTATTTT.

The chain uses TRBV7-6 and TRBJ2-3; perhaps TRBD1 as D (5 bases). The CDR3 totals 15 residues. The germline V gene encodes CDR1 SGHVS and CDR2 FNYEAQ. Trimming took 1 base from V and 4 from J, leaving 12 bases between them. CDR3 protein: CASSLGLQGADTQYF. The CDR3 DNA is TGTGCCAGCAGCTTAGGTTTGCAGGGCGCAGATACGCAGTATTTT.

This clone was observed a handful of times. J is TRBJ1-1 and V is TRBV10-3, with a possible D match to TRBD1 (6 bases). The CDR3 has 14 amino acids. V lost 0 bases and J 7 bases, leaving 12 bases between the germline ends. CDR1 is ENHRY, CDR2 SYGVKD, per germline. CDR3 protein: CAISESAGAVEAFF. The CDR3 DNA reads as TGTGCCATCAGTGAGTCGGCAGGGGCGGTTGAAGCTTTCTTT.

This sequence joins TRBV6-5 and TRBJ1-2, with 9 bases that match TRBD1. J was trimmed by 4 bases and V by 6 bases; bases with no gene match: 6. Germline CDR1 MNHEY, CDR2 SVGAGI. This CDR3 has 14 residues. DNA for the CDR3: TGTGCCAGCAGGAGACAGGGGGTAAGCTATGGCTACACCTTC. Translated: CASRRQGVSYGYTF.

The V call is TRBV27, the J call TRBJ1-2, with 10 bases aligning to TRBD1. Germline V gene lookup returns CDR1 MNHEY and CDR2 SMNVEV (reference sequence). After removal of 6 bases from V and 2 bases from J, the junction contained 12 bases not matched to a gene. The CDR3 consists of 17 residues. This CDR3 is CASRPGTGARANYGYTF. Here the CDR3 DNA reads TGTGCCAGCAGACCCGGGACAGGGGCGAGGGCCAACTATGGCTACACCTTC.

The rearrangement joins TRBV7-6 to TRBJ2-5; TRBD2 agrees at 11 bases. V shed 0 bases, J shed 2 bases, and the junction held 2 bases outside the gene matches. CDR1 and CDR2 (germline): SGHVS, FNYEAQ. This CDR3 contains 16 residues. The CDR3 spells CASSLAPSGGQETQYF. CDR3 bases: TGTGCCAGCAGCTTAGCGCCTAGCGGGGGGCAAGAGACCCAGTACTTC. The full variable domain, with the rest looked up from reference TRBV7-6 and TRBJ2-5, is GAGVSQSPRYKVTKRGQDVALRCDPISGHVSLYWYRQALGQGPEFLTYFNYEAQQDKSGLPNDRFSAERPEGSISTLTIQRTEQRDSAMYRCASSLAPSGGQETQYFGPGTRLLVL.

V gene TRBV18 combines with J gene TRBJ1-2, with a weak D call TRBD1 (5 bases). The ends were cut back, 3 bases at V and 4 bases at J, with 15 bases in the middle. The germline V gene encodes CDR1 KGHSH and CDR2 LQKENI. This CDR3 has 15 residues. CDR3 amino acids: CASSPTDVLGYGYTF. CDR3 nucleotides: TGTGCCAGCTCACCGACAGACGTTCTTGGCTATGGCTACACCTTC. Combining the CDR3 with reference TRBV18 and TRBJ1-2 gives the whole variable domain NAGVMQNPRHLVRRRGQEARLRCSPMKGHSHVYWYRQLPEEGLKFMVYLQKENIIDESGMPKERFSAEFPKEGPSILRIQQVVRGDSAAYFCASSPTDVLGYGYTFGSGTRLTVV.

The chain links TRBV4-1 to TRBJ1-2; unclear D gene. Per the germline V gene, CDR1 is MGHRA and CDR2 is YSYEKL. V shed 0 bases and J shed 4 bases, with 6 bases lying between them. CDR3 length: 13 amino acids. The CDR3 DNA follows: TGCGCCAGCAGCCAAGAACTACCCTATGGCTACACCTTC. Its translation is CASSQELPYGYTF.

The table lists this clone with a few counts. The CDR3 DNA reads TGTGCCAGCAGATACAGGGATGCAACTAATGAAAAACTGTTTTTT. Its translation: CASRYRDATNEKLFF. V is TRBV7-9 and J is TRBJ1-4; possibly TRBD1 for D (6 bases). The V gene lost 6 bases and the J gene lost 0 bases, with 11 bases spanning the gap. The CDR3 is 15 amino acids. Germline V gene sequence: CDR1 SEHNR, CDR2 FQNEAQ (reference sequence).

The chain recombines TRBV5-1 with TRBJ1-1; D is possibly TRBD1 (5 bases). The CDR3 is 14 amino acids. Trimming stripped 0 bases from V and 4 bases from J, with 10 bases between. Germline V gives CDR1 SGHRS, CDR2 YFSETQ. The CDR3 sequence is CASSLGDSLTEAFF. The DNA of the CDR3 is TGCGCCAGCAGCTTGGGAGACAGTCTCACTGAAGCTTTCTTT.

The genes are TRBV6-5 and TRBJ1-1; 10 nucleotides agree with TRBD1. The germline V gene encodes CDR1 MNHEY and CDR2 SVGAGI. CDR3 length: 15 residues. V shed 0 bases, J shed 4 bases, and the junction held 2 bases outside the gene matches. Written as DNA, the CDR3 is TGTGCCAGCAGTTACTCGGGACAGGGGACCACTGAAGCTTTCTTT. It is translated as CASSYSGQGTTEAFF.

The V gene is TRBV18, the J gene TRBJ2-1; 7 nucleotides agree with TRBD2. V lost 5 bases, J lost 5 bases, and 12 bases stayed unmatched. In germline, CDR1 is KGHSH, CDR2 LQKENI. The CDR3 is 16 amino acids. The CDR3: CASSIIGGRSNNEQFF. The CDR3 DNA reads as TGTGCCAGCTCAATTATCGGCGGGAGATCGAACAATGAGCAGTTCTTC. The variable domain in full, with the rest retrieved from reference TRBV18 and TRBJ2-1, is NAGVMQNPRHLVRRRGQEARLRCSPMKGHSHVYWYRQLPEEGLKFMVYLQKENIIDESGMPKERFSAEFPKEGPSILRIQQVVRGDSAAYFCASSIIGGRSNNEQFFGPGTRLTVL.

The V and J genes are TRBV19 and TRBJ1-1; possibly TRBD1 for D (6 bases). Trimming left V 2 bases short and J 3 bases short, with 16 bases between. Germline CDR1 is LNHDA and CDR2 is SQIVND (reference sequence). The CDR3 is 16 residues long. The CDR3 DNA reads TGTGCCAGTAGTATATTAAGAGGGGGTAGCGACACTGAAGCTTTCTTT. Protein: CASSILRGGSDTEAFF.

In nucleotides, the CDR3 is TGTGCCAGCAGCGTAGTTGGGCAGATCTCTGGAAACACCATATATTTT. Its protein product is CASSVVGQISGNTIYF. This chain links TRBV9 with TRBJ1-3, with D unclear. Trimming stripped 0 bases from V and 0 bases from J, with 10 bases between. The germline CDR1 and CDR2 sequences are SGDLS and YYNGEE. The CDR3 has 16 amino acids.